This TCR beta chain is from a study of response to subunit inactivated influenza vaccine. V was trimmed by 1 base and J by 6 bases, leaving 10 bases between them. The germline V gene has CDR1 SGHTA and CDR2 FQGNSA. The CDR3 totals 13 residues. Each CDR3 protein gets one entry after TCRdb re-called the RT-PCR reads with MiXCR. The data contain about 570,000 distinct CDR3 sequences, over 9% of them singletons. Separately, the same data were catalogued under a study of T cells expressing NK-cell markers. From that study: Template switching by 5'RACE with UMIs generated the TCR beta cDNA. Seven donors tested HCMV-seropositive and one tested seronegative among the eight sequenced. There were a few donors in whom these clonotypes also led the CD3+CD56-NKG2C+ fraction.

The J gene is TRBJ2-7, the V gene TRBV7-2; D ambiguous. This receptor was obtained from a man aged 50 to 60 who received an inactivated influenza vaccine. This specimen consisted of PBMCs from blood, obtained on the day of vaccination. CDR3 in DNA: TGTGCCAGCAGCTTAGAGAAGGAATTCGAGCAGTACTTC. Its translation: CASSLEKEFEQYF. The full variable domain, its missing parts supplied by reference TRBV7-2 and TRBJ2-7, is GAGVSQSPSNKVTEKGKDVELRCDPISGHTALYWYRQSLGQGLEFLIYFQGNSAPDKSGLPSDRFSAERTGGSVSTLTIQRTQQEDSAVYLCASSLEKEFEQYFGPGTRLTVT.